Following are 13 T cell receptor beta chains from one sample sequenced in a study of blood T cell repertoires in COVID-19 (dated by TCRdb to 2020 to 2022). The library was prepared using the immunoSEQ multiplex PCR assay. Held by TCRdb, this immuneACCESS table contains in-frame sequences only and omits some clones. Under half of the omission traces to an unresolved V gene where checked; the cause of the rest is unknown. A total of 250,000 to 300,000 clones appear in this sample, about nine tenths of them only once. The top ten clonotypes cover over 9.5% of the sample. The source material was peripheral blood. All receptors come from a woman in her thirties with COVID-19, enrolled during active disease.

The rearrangement joins TRBV6-1 to TRBJ2-5; tentatively, D is TRBD1 (6 bases). The CDR3 consists of 13 residues. V was clipped by 2 bases and J by 10 bases, with 14 bases between them. Germline CDR1 is MNHNS and CDR2 is SASEGT. CDR3 region: CASSENREVGQYF. CDR3 sequence (DNA): TGTGCCAGCAGTGAAAACAGGGAAGTGGGCCAGTACTTC.

The chain carries TRBV6-1 and TRBJ1-2; unclear D gene. Trimming pared 2 bases from V and 1 base from J, leaving 8 bases between. Germline assignment: CDR1 MNHNS and CDR2 SASEGT. The CDR3 is 14 amino acids. The CDR3 here is CASSEKESNYGYTF. CDR3 DNA sequence: TGTGCCAGCAGTGAAAAGGAGAGTAACTATGGCTACACCTTC.

The V gene is TRBV15, the J gene TRBJ2-7; 15 bases line up with TRBD2. CDR3 length equals 18 residues. CDR1 is LNHNV, CDR2 YYDKDF, per germline (reference sequence). J lost 6 bases, V lost 0 bases, and 9 bases had no gene match. The CDR3 region is CATSRDRWTSGGALEQYF. In DNA form, the CDR3 reads TGTGCCACCAGCAGAGATCGCTGGACTAGCGGGGGGGCTCTCGAGCAGTACTTC.

The chain has TRBV27 and TRBJ2-3, with a tentative D call TRBD2 (6 bases). Germline CDR1 reads MNHEY; CDR2 reads SMNVEV (reference sequence). This CDR3 spans 15 amino acids. V gave up 5 bases and J gave up 0 bases, with 12 bases separating them. CDR3 coding DNA: TGTGCCAGCAGTCCCCCGGGGACTAGCACAGATACGCAGTATTTT. Translation: CASSPPGTSTDTQYF.

The sample holds one count of this clone. The J gene is TRBJ1-2, the V gene TRBV19; weak D call: TRBD1 (6 bases). V was pared by 6 bases and J by 8 bases, with 22 bases between. The CDR3 extends over 15 amino acids. In germline, CDR1 is LNHDA, CDR2 SQIVND (reference sequence). The CDR3 nucleotides are TGTGCCAGTAGGCAACCGCTACAGGGACGTAAGGGCTACACCTTC. Translation gives CASRQPLQGRKGYTF.

A single count supports this clone. This chain uses TRBV27 with TRBJ1-2, with a weak D call TRBD1 (5 bases). The germline gives CDR1 MNHEY, CDR2 SMNVEV (reference sequence). V lost 3 bases to trimming and J lost 4 bases, with 12 bases between them. The CDR3 sequence is 14 residues long. The CDR3 protein is CASSLSGDPYGYTF. The CDR3, as DNA: TGTGCCAGCAGTTTGTCGGGGGACCCCTATGGCTACACCTTC.

The chain carries TRBV3-1 (or the pseudogene TRBV3-2) and TRBJ2-5; 10 nucleotides agree with TRBD2. Germline CDR1 is LGHDT and CDR2 is YNNKEL (reference sequence). The CDR3 totals 17 residues. The V segment lost 1 base and the J segment 5 bases; nucleotides outside the gene matches: 10. The CDR3 DNA follows: TGTGCCAGCAGCCAAGGTGTCATAGCGGGGGGTCTTGAGACCCAGTACTTC. Amino acid sequence: CASSQGVIAGGLETQYF.

The chain recombines TRBV7-8 with TRBJ2-7; 8 bases match TRBD2. Germline lookup yields CDR1 SGHVS and CDR2 FQNEAQ. The ends lost 6 bases at V and 4 bases at J; junction bases unmatched: 11. The CDR3 is 15 amino acids. The CDR3 sequence: CASRGWTSSEYEQYF. As DNA, the CDR3 is TGTGCCAGCAGGGGCTGGACTAGCAGTGAATACGAGCAGTACTTC.

This sequence joins TRBV13 and TRBJ2-7; 7 nucleotides line up with TRBD1. Germline CDR1 and CDR2: PRHDT and FYEKMQ (reference sequence). The ends lost 5 bases at V and 6 bases at J; junction bases unmatched: 7. CDR3 length: 13 residues. CDR3 in DNA: TGTGCCAGCAGCATTCGAACAGGGGCCGAGCAGTACTTC. The encoded protein is CASSIRTGAEQYF.

The V gene is TRBV5-1, the J gene TRBJ1-2; D perhaps matches TRBD1 (5 bases). The germline V gene encodes CDR1 SGHRS and CDR2 YFSETQ. The V and J ends lost 0 bases and 3 bases respectively, with 12 bases between them. This CDR3 has 15 amino acids. This CDR3 reads CASSLVPRADYGYTF. CDR3 sequence (DNA): TGCGCCAGCAGCTTGGTCCCCAGGGCCGACTATGGCTACACCTTC.

The chain is built from TRBV19 and TRBJ1-2, with D uncertain. Per germline, CDR1 LNHDA and CDR2 SQIVND (reference sequence). The V gene lost 3 bases and the J gene lost 7 bases, with 15 bases spanning the gap. This CDR3 is 14 amino acids long. The chain's CDR3 is CASSIISGGGGYTF. As DNA, the CDR3 is TGTGCCAGTAGTATTATCTCAGGTGGAGGTGGCTACACCTTC.

This sequence joins TRBV27 and TRBJ2-3, with 9 bases aligning to TRBD2. Germline trimming cut 5 bases from V and 0 bases from J; bases unmatched to any gene: 6. CDR1 MNHEY and CDR2 SMNVEV come from the germline V gene (reference sequence). The CDR3 has 16 residues. The CDR3 here is CASSPHLAGSTDTQYF. DNA for the CDR3: TGTGCCAGCAGTCCCCACCTAGCGGGGAGCACAGATACGCAGTATTTT.

Here the CDR3 DNA reads TGTGCCACCAGTGATTTGGTCGAAACAGGGGGAACCACTGGCACAGATACGCAGTATTTT. It specifies CATSDLVETGGTTGTDTQYF. The chain recombines TRBV24-1 with TRBJ2-3, with 8 nucleotides matching TRBD1. The CDR3 is 20 residues long. V was clipped by 0 bases and J by 1 base; unmatched bases: 14. Per the germline V gene, CDR1 is KGHDR and CDR2 is SFDVKD.